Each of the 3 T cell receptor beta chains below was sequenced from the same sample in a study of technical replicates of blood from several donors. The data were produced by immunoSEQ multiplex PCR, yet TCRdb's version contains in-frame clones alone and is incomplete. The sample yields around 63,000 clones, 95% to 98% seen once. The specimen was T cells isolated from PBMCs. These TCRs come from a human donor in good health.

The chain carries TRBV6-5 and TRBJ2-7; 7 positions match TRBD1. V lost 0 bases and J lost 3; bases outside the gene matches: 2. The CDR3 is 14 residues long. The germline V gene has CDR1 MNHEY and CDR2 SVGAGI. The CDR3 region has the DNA TGTGCCAGCAGTTACTCGACAGGGCTCTACGAGCAGTACTTC. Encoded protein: CASSYSTGLYEQYF.

Here the CDR3 DNA reads TGTGCCAGCAGCCAAGAGATTCCGGGACAGGGTTCCTACGAGCAGTACTTC. Translating it yields CASSQEIPGQGSYEQYF. The chain combines TRBV4-2 with TRBJ2-7, with 9 bases identical to TRBD1. The V and J ends lost 0 bases and 1 base, in that order; junction bases with no gene match: 7. In germline, CDR1 is LGHNA, CDR2 YNFKEQ. The CDR3 is 17 amino acids.

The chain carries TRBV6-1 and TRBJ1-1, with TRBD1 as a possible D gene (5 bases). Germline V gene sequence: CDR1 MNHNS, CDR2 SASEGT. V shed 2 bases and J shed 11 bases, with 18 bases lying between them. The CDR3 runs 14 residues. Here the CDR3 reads CASSERSRVVGAFF. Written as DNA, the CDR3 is TGTGCCAGCAGTGAACGGAGCAGGGTCGTTGGTGCTTTCTTT.